One and the same sample provided the 19 T cell receptor beta chains below, sequenced in a study of T cells in localized non-small cell lung cancer. Some clones are missing from TCRdb's copy, which holds only in-frame ones; the method was immunoSEQ multiplex PCR. The table shows tens of thousands of clones, with roughly 80% occurring only once. Specimen: PBMCs, collected before any cancer treatment. These receptors all stem from a woman aged 40-69 years with stage II squamous cell lung carcinoma.

The chain links TRBV5-1 to TRBJ2-7; D perhaps matches TRBD1 (6 bases). Germline V CDR1 and CDR2: SGHRS, YFSETQ. The germline V and J ends were trimmed by 2 bases and 1 base, with 16 bases remaining between them. This CDR3 region has 16 residues. CDR3: CASSLSLTGPSYEQYF. In nucleotides, the CDR3 is TGCGCCAGCAGCTTATCTTTAACAGGGCCGTCCTACGAGCAGTACTTC.

This chain connects TRBV19 to TRBJ1-1, with a possible D match to TRBD1 (5 bases). The CDR3 is 13 residues long. CDR1 is LNHDA and CDR2 is SQIVND in the germline V gene (reference sequence). Trimming shortened V by 7 bases and J by 2 bases, and 11 bases separated the two germline ends. The CDR3 sequence is CASTLGGNTEAFF. CDR3 bases: TGTGCCAGTACCCTGGGGGGTAACACTGAAGCTTTCTTT.

The chain joins TRBV28 to TRBJ1-1; D possibly corresponds to TRBD1 (6 bases). This CDR3 comprises 17 residues. Deletions cut 5 bases from V and 0 bases from J, with 19 bases between. In germline, CDR1 is MDHEN, CDR2 SYDVKM. CDR3 region: CASSPTLGRGLNTEAFF. The CDR3 coding sequence is TGTGCCAGCAGTCCAACCCTTGGGAGGGGGTTGAACACTGAAGCTTTCTTT.

The chain couples TRBV6-1 to TRBJ1-4, with D unclear. Germline V CDR1 and CDR2: MNHNS, SASEGT. The V end was cut by 0 bases, the J end by 8 bases, with 19 bases between. The length of the CDR3 is 17 residues. Here the CDR3 DNA reads TGTGCCAGCAGTGAAGCGAGTGTTTGGGATACTCAGGAAAAACTGTTTTTT. Translating it yields CASSEASVWDTQEKLFF.

The rearrangement links TRBV6-6 to TRBJ2-3, with 7 bases aligning to TRBD1. After removal of 6 bases from V and 2 bases from J, the junction contained 8 bases not matched to a gene. The CDR3 is 15 residues long. CDR1 is MNHNY and CDR2 is SVGAGI in the germline V gene (reference sequence). The CDR3 loop reads CASRSTGSFTDTQYF. The CDR3 coding sequence is TGTGCCAGCAGATCGACAGGGAGTTTCACAGATACGCAGTATTTT.

The chain carries TRBV4-2 and TRBJ1-4, with D possibly being TRBD1 (6 bases). Per germline, CDR1 LGHNA and CDR2 YNFKEQ. The CDR3 covers 15 residues. V was pared by 4 bases and J by 7 bases, with 16 bases between. In nucleotides, the CDR3 is TGTGCCAGCAGCCGGAACAGGGAGGAGGGTGAAAAACTGTTTTTT. Translated, it gives CASSRNREEGEKLFF.

The chain recombines TRBV27 with TRBJ2-7; a weak D match, TRBD1 (6 bases). Germline assignment: CDR1 MNHEY and CDR2 SMNVEV (reference sequence). Trimming stripped 5 bases from V and 1 base from J, with 18 bases between. This CDR3 is 16 amino acids long. This CDR3 is CASSPFGGRRSYEQYV. CDR3 coding DNA: TGTGCCAGCAGTCCTTTTGGGGGCCGCAGGTCCTACGAGCAGTACGTC.

V gene TRBV19 combines with J gene TRBJ2-1, with D perhaps TRBD2 (5 bases). V was clipped by 6 bases and J by 0 bases, with 15 bases between them. This CDR3 is 16 amino acids long. Germline V gene lookup returns CDR1 LNHDA and CDR2 SQIVND (reference sequence). The CDR3 region has the DNA TGTGCCAGTAGCCCCCAAGCGGTTAGCTCCTACAATGAGCAGTTCTTC. This encodes CASSPQAVSSYNEQFF.

This clone appeared a few times. The CDR3 sequence is CASSPKRDMNEKLFF. DNA of the CDR3: TGTGCCAGCAGCCCCAAGCGGGACATGAATGAAAAACTGTTTTTT. V usage is TRBV4-2 and J usage is TRBJ1-4; possible D gene TRBD1, 6 bases. This CDR3 contains 15 residues. Germline lookup yields CDR1 LGHNA and CDR2 YNFKEQ. Deletions cut 4 bases from V and 5 bases from J, with 14 bases between.

This clone was found once. The chain joins TRBV28 to TRBJ2-6; D is unresolved. The CDR3 runs 15 residues. The ends were cut back, 3 bases at V and 1 base at J, with 7 bases in the middle. The germline V gene has CDR1 MDHEN and CDR2 SYDVKM. The CDR3 bases are TGTGCCAGCAGTTTCGACATATCTGGGGCCAACGTCCTGACTTTC. It encodes CASSFDISGANVLTF. Full variable domain (missing parts from reference TRBV28 and TRBJ2-6): DVKVTQSSRYLVKRTGEKVFLECVQDMDHENMFWYRQDPGLGLRLIYFSYDVKMKEKGDIPEGYSVSREKKERFSLILESASTNQTSMYLCASSFDISGANVLTFGAGSRLTVL.

J is TRBJ1-2 and V is TRBV4-3; unclear D gene. V was cut by 0 bases and J by 2 bases, with 7 bases left in between. Germline values: CDR1 LGHNA, CDR2 YSLEER. The CDR3 extends over 14 amino acids. DNA of the CDR3: TGCGCCAGCAGCCAAGAAATGGGGAACTATGGCTACACCTTC. This encodes CASSQEMGNYGYTF.

The gene calls are TRBV19 and TRBJ2-1, with 8 bases matching TRBD2. Unmatched junction bases numbered 13, after V lost 5 bases and J lost 7 bases. Germline CDR1 is LNHDA and CDR2 is SQIVND (reference sequence). This CDR3 region has 16 residues. The CDR3 loop is CASSVLAAPRGNEQFF. CDR3 nucleotides: TGTGCCAGTAGTGTACTAGCGGCCCCCCGGGGGAATGAGCAGTTCTTC. The variable domain in full, completed from reference TRBV19 and TRBJ2-1, reads DGGITQSPKYLFRKEGQNVTLSCEQNLNHDAMYWYRQDPGQGLRLIYYSQIVNDFQKGDIAEGYSVSREKKESFPLTVTSAQKNPTAFYLCASSVLAAPRGNEQFFGPGTRLTVL.

The V and J genes are TRBV4-2 and TRBJ2-3, with 9 nucleotides matching TRBD2. V lost 1 base and J lost 3; bases outside the gene matches: 14. The CDR3 has 19 residues. Germline V lookup: CDR1 LGHNA, CDR2 YNFKEQ. CDR3 sequence: CASSQGGGVRLGRTDTQYF. The CDR3 coding sequence is TGTGCCAGCAGCCAAGGCGGGGGGGTTAGGTTGGGCCGGACAGATACGCAGTATTTT.

V usage is TRBV2 and J usage is TRBJ2-7; no clear D gene. Germline CDR1 is SNHLY and CDR2 is FYNNEI. Trimming shortened V by 9 bases and J by 4 bases, and 10 bases separated the two germline ends. The CDR3 runs 11 residues. For the CDR3, the DNA is TGTGCCAGTCAGTACAGTTACGAGCAGTACTTC. It codes for CASQYSYEQYF.

This clone has only a few counts. The chain has TRBV5-5 and TRBJ1-4; 8 bases are a match to TRBD1. V lost 3 bases and J lost 7; bases outside the gene matches: 11. This CDR3 comprises 16 residues. Germline V lookup: CDR1 SGHKS, CDR2 YYEKEE (reference sequence). This CDR3 is CASSSPGTGGSEKLFF. CDR3 nucleotides: TGTGCCAGCAGCTCTCCGGGGACAGGAGGGAGTGAAAAACTGTTTTTT.

The chain uses TRBV28 and TRBJ1-5; D is possibly TRBD1 (5 bases). Germline V gene sequence: CDR1 MDHEN, CDR2 SYDVKM. This CDR3 comprises 14 residues. V lost 3 bases, J lost 3 bases, and 9 bases lay in between. The CDR3 here is CASSFDRDNQPQHF. The CDR3 DNA reads as TGTGCCAGCAGTTTCGACAGAGACAATCAGCCCCAGCATTTT.

The genes are TRBV5-1 and TRBJ2-7; D is ambiguous. V gave up 0 bases and J gave up 4 bases, with 8 bases separating them. Germline CDR1 is SGHRS and CDR2 is YFSETQ. The CDR3 is 13 residues long. CDR3 coding DNA: TGCGCCAGCAGCTTGGCTGTCGGATACGAGCAGTACGTC. Translated: CASSLAVGYEQYV.

The rearrangement links TRBV10-1 to TRBJ2-1; a weak D match, TRBD1 (6 bases). This CDR3 is built from 16 residues. V was pared by 0 bases and J by 8 bases, with 17 bases between. Germline CDR1 reads WNHNN; CDR2 reads SYGVQD (reference sequence). The CDR3 spells CASSESGRGKRDEQFF. CDR3 nucleotide sequence: TGCGCCAGCAGTGAGTCGGGCAGGGGCAAGAGGGATGAGCAGTTCTTC.

The J gene is TRBJ1-2, the V gene TRBV7-9; 7 bases are a match to TRBD1. The length of the CDR3 is 14 residues. Germline V CDR1 and CDR2: SEHNR, FQNEAQ (reference sequence). Trimming at V came to 7 bases and at J to 4 bases, leaving 9 bases not matched to a gene. The CDR3 is CASTFEGALYGYTF. CDR3 nucleotide sequence: TGTGCCAGCACTTTTGAGGGGGCCCTCTATGGCTACACCTTC.